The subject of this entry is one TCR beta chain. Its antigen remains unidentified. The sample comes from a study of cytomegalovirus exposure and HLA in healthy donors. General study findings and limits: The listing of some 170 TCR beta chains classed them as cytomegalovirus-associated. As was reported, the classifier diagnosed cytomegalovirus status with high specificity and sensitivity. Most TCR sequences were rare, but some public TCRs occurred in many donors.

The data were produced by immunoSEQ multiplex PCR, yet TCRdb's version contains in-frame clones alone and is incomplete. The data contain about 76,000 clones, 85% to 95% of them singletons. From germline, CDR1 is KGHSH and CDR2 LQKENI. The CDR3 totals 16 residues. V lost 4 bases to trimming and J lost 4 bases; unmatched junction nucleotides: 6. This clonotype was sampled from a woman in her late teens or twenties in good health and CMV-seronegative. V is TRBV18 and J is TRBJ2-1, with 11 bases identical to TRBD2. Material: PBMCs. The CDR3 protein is CASSRMTSGAYNEQFF. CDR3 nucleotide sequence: TGTGCCAGCTCACGGATGACTAGCGGGGCTTACAATGAGCAGTTCTTC.